This passage covers 2 T cell receptor beta chains from one sample sequenced in a study of blood T cells in healthy people across ages (dated by TCRdb to between 2015 and 2017). The library was made by 5' RACE. The run used an Illumina HiSeq 2500. A second PCR of roughly 6 to 12 cycles was performed with a sample-barcoded 5' primer and a J-beta primer mix. In-frame beta chains were kept once TCRdb had trimmed the public reads at Q25 with fastp and called clones with MiXCR. Records with the same CDR3 protein are collapsed into one entry carrying the most frequent genes and DNA. The sample records about 1,400,000 distinct CDR3 sequences, 35% to 45% of which are singletons. Around 8% of the sample goes to the ten largest clones. Specimen: blood. These receptors were obtained from a woman between 18 and 29 years old in good health.

The chain combines TRBV9 with TRBJ2-7, with TRBD2 identical over 12 bases. The trim removed 3 bases at V and 2 bases at J, leaving 6 bases unmatched. Germline V gene lookup returns CDR1 SGDLS and CDR2 YYNGEE. The CDR3 is made up of 16 amino acids. CDR3: CASSARLAGDPYEQYF. CDR3 DNA: TGTGCCAGCAGCGCCAGACTAGCGGGGGACCCCTACGAGCAGTACTTC.

This clonotype was recorded a few times. The CDR3 DNA reads TGTGCCTGCCACAAGGACGCCGGAAACTATGGCTACACCTTC. This translates into CACHKDAGNYGYTF. The genes are TRBV6-1 and TRBJ1-2, with D uncertain. From germline, CDR1 is MNHNS and CDR2 SASEGT. V lost 11 bases and J lost 2, with 18 bases in between. The CDR3 contains 14 residues.